These 3 T cell receptor beta chains share one sample of origin, sequenced in a study of shared clonotypes between healthy human individuals. TCRdb's table, derived via immunoSEQ multiplex PCR, lists solely in-frame clones and lacks some. Seen here are hundreds of thousands of clones, around 77% observed once, and the top ten hold around 11%. Sequencing was performed on PBMCs. The receptors derive from a woman aged 40 to 50 in good health. Some clones in this sample may be carry-over from other donors' samples.

This chain links TRBV5-1 with TRBJ2-2, with 9 positions matching TRBD2. Germline CDR1 is SGHRS and CDR2 is YFSETQ. V shed 2 bases and J 5 bases; nucleotides not matched to a gene: 7. The CDR3 covers 16 residues. The CDR3 reads CASSLSLAGETGELFF. The DNA for the CDR3 is TGCGCCAGCAGCTTATCCTTAGCGGGAGAGACCGGGGAGCTGTTTTTT.

The chain combines TRBV9 with TRBJ2-5, with 7 positions matching TRBD1. CDR3 length: 16 amino acids. Germline V gene data show CDR1 as SGDLS and CDR2 as YYNGEE. The J segment lost 2 bases and the V segment lost 3 bases, leaving 10 bases of the junction unmatched. CDR3 sequence (DNA): TGTGCCAGCAGCGATGAGGACCTGGGACAGCAAGAGACCCAGTACTTC. This translates into CASSDEDLGQQETQYF.

The J gene is TRBJ1-2, the V gene TRBV18, with D maybe TRBD1 (6 bases). This CDR3 has 13 amino acids. CDR1 is KGHSH and CDR2 is LQKENI in the germline V gene. Deletions cut 2 bases from V and 9 bases from J, with 13 bases between. The CDR3 loop reads CASSPEQGISYTF. The DNA of the CDR3 is TGTGCCAGCTCACCAGAACAGGGTATAAGCTACACCTTC.